The following is a TCR beta chain sequence with its context. The sample comes from a study of blood T cell repertoires in COVID-19. The overall study: The study drew acute and convalescent COVID-19 samples from the United States, Italy and Spain. Sample material is recorded as cDNA or gDNA derived from T cells, B-cell-depleted T cells, or PBMCs.

In the original processing: Reference gene primers were amplified, and this amplification served to estimate nucleated cell counts. The protocol was immunoSEQ multiplex PCR, while the TCRdb copy is restricted to in-frame clones and leaves out a portion. V and J calls and clone size are copied from that table; D and trimming were computed from the DNA. This table holds 320,000 or so clones, about 85% found once. This CDR3 comprises 15 residues. Trimming removed 4 bases at V and 1 base at J, with 8 bases between. Germline CDR1 reads PRHDT; CDR2 reads FYEKMQ (reference sequence). Each exposed participant met a COVID-19 case in the 2 weeks preceding study entry.

Source material: PBMCs or T cells enriched from blood (not recorded which). This receptor was obtained from a woman in her twenties or thirties who had been exposed to COVID-19. V usage is TRBV13 and J usage is TRBJ2-6; D might be TRBD1 (6 bases). CDR3 protein: CASSYTGSGANVLTF. CDR3 DNA sequence: TGTGCCAGCAGCTATACAGGGTCTGGGGCCAACGTCCTGACTTTC. The full variable domain, completed using reference TRBV13 and TRBJ2-6, is AAGVIQSPRHLIKEKRETATLKCYPIPRHDTVYWYQQGPGQDPQFLISFYEKMQSDKGSIPDRFSAQQFSDYHSELNMSSLELGDSALYFCASSYTGSGANVLTFGAGSRLTVL.